The source of this T cell receptor beta chain is a study of patients and donors after allogeneic stem cell transplantation. Trimming removed 8 bases from V and 3 bases from J; junction bases left unmatched: 8. CDR1 and CDR2 (germline): SNHLY, FYNNEI. The CDR3 extends over 14 amino acids. Each CDR3 protein gets one entry after TCRdb re-called the RT-PCR reads with MiXCR. This table has 80,000 to 90,000 distinct CDR3 sequences, roughly 48% appearing once. The source material was blood, either unsorted or a sorted T cell fraction (not recorded which). The receptor was derived from a human donor who was either an allogeneic HSCT recipient or a stem cell or donor lymphocyte infusion donor (not recorded which). It is not recorded whose cells these are; they may come from a transplant donor. The chain has TRBV2 and TRBJ1-2, with TRBD1 matching over 8 bases. CDR3: CASLLRQGHYGYTF. CDR3 DNA sequence: TGTGCCAGCCTTCTCAGACAGGGGCACTATGGCTACACCTTC.